Here is one T cell receptor (beta chain) with its context. This clonotype was seen ten or more times. This clone's antigen is unknown. Base qualities were left out, and no much larger clone turns up one base away. CDR1 and CDR2 were assigned from the germline V gene as LGHNA and YSLEER. V loses 4 bases of germline sequence and J loses 5 bases, and the interval between the two ends is 11 bases. From the cysteine up to the phenylalanine, the CDR3 has a length of 13 residues. Only the CDR3 portion is preserved as DNA: 39 bases, with reading frame beginning at the first base. The library was obtained by RT-PCR. The sequencing machine was a NextSeq 550. Clones were called with MiXCR by TCRdb after fastp trimmed the public reads at Q25, and only in-frame beta chains were retained. Rows matching on CDR3 protein sequence are summarized as one entry with the most common DNA and genes. This sample has approximately 160,000 distinct CDR3 sequences in its table, and roughly 31% of those were observed once. The top ten clonotypes cover about 3.3% of the sample.

The sample belongs to a study of patients and donors after allogeneic stem cell transplantation (TCRdb year 2020). The sample consisted of blood, either unsorted or a sorted T cell fraction (not recorded which). This receptor was identified in a human donor who was either an allogeneic HSCT recipient or a stem cell or donor lymphocyte infusion donor (not recorded which). It is not recorded whose cells these are; they may come from a transplant donor. The chain joins TRBV4-3 to TRBJ1-1; matching of 6 bases hints at TRBD1 as the D gene. CDR3 sequence: CASSRGGTTEAFF. The DNA is TGCGCCAGCAGCCGAGGGGGAACGACTGAAGCTTTCTTT.